This TCR beta chain emerged from a study of T cells in Graves' hyperthyroidism and ophthalmopathy. Germline loops: CDR1 LNHDA, CDR2 SQIVND (reference sequence). The germline V and J ends were trimmed by 5 bases and 6 bases, with 8 bases remaining between them. The CDR3 is 12 residues long. Amplification yielded TCR beta CDR3 regions, with RNA transcripts as the source. The HTBI primer set was used in a first-round RT-PCR of the TCR CDR3. TCRdb called the multiplex PCR reads again in MiXCR, with one record for every CDR3 protein. The data contain around 500,000 distinct CDR3 sequences, about 22% of them singletons.

The chain couples TRBV19 to TRBJ1-5; D possibly corresponds to TRBD1 (5 bases). Sequencing used blood. This receptor was identified in a woman in her 70s with Graves' ophthalmopathy. The CDR3 coding sequence is TGTGCCAGTAGTGGGGGGATTCAGCCCCAGCATTTT. Protein: CASSGGIQPQHF.